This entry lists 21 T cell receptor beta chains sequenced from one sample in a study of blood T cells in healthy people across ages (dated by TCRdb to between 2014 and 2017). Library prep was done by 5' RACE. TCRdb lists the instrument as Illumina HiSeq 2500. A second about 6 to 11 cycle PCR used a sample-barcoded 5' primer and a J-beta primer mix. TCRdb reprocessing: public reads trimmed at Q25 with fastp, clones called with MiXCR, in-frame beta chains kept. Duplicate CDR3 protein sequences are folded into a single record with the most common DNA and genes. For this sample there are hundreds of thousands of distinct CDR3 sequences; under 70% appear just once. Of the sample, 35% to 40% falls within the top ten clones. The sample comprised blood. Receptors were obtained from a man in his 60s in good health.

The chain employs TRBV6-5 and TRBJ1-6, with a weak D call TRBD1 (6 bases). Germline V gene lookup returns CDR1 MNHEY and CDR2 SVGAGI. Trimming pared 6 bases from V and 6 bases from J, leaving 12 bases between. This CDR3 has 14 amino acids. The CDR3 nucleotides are TGTGCCAGCAGAACAGGGTTCGGTAATTCACCCCTCCACTTT. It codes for CASRTGFGNSPLHF.

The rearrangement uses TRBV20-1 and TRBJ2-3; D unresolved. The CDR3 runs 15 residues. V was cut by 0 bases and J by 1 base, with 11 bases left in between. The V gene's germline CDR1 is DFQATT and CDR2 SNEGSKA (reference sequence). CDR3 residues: CSARDPGGRTDTQYF. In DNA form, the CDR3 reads TGCAGTGCTAGAGATCCCGGCGGACGCACAGATACGCAGTATTTT.

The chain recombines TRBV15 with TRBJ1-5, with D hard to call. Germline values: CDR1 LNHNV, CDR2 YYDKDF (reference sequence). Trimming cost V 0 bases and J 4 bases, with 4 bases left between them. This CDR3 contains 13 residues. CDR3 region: CATSRDRNQPQHF. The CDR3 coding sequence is TGTGCCACCAGCAGAGATCGGAATCAGCCCCAGCATTTT.

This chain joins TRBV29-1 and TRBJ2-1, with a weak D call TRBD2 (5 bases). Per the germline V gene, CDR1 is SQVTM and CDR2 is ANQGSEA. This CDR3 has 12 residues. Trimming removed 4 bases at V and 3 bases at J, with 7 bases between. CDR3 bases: TGCAGCGTTGTTCGGGGCTACAATGAGCAGTTCTTC. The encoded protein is CSVVRGYNEQFF.

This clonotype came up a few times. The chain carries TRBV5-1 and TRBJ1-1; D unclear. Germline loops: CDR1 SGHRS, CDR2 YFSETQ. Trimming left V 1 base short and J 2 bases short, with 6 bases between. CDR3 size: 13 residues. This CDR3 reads CASSLIPNTEAFF. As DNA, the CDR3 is TGCGCCAGCAGCTTGATACCTAACACTGAAGCTTTCTTT. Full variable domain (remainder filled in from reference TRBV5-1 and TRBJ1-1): KAGVTQTPRYLIKTRGQQVTLSCSPISGHRSVSWYQQTPGQGLQFLFEYFSETQRNKGNFPGRFSGRQFSNSRSEMNVSTLELGDSALYLCASSLIPNTEAFFGQGTRLTVV.

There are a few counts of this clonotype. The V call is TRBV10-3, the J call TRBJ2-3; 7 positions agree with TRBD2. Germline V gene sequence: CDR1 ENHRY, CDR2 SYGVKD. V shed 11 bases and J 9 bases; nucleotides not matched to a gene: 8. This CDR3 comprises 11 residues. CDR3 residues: CASQAGETQYF. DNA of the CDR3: TGTGCCTCACAGGCGGGGGAGACGCAGTATTTT.

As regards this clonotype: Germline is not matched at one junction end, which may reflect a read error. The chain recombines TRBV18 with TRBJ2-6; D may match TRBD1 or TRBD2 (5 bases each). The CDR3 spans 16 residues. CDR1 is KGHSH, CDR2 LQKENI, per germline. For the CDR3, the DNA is TGTGCCAGCTCACCAGGACGGGTCACCGGGGCCTACGTCCTGACTTTC. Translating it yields CASSPGRVTGAYVLTF.

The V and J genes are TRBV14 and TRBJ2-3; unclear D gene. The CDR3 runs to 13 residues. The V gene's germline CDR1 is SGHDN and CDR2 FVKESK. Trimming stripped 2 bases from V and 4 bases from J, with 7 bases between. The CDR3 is CASSQFQADTQYF. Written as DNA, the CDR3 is TGTGCCAGCAGCCAATTCCAGGCAGATACGCAGTATTTT.

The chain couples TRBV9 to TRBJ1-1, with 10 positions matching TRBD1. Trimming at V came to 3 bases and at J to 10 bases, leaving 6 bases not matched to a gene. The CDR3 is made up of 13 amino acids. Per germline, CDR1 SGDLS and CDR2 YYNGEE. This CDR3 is CASSERDRGVAFF. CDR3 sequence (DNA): TGTGCCAGCAGCGAGAGGGACAGGGGAGTAGCTTTCTTT.

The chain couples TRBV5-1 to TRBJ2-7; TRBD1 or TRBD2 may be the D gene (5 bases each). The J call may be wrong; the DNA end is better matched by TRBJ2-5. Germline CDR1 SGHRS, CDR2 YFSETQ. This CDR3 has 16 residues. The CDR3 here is CASSLDRRDLAETQYF. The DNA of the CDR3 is TGCGCCAGCAGCTTGGACCGCCGGGACCTCGCGGAGACCCAGTACTTC.

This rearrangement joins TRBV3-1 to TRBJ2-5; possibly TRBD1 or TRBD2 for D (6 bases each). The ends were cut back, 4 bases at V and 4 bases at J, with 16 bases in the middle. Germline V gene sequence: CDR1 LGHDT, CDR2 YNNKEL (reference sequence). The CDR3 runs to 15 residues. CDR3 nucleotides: TGTGCCAGCAGCCCTAGCCCTTGGGGGGCAGAGACCCAGTACTTC. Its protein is CASSPSPWGAETQYF.

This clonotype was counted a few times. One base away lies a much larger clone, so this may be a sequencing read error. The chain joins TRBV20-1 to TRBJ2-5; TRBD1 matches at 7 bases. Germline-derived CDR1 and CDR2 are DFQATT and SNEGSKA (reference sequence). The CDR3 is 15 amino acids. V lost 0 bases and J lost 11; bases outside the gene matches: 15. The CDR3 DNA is TGCAGTGCTAGAGATTCGAGAACAGGGGACAATGAGCAGTACTTC. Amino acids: CSARDSRTGDNEQYF.

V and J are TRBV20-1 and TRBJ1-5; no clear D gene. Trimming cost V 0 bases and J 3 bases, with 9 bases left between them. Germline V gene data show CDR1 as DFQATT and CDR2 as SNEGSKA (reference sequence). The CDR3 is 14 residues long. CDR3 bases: TGCAGTGCTAGAGATGGTACTTCCAATCAGCCCCAGCATTTT. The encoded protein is CSARDGTSNQPQHF.

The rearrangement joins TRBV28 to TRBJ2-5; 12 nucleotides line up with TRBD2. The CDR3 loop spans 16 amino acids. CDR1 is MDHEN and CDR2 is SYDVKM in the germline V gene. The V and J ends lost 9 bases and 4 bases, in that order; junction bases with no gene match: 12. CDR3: CARAPLAGGTLETQYF. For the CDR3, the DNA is TGTGCCAGAGCTCCCCTAGCGGGGGGGACATTAGAGACCCAGTACTTC.

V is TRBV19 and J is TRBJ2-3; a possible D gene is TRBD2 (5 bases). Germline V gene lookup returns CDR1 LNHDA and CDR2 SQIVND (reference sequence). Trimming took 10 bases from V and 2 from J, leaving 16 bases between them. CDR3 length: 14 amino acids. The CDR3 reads CATTSAADTDTQYF. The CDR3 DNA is TGTGCCACCACGTCGGCAGCGGACACAGATACGCAGTATTTT.

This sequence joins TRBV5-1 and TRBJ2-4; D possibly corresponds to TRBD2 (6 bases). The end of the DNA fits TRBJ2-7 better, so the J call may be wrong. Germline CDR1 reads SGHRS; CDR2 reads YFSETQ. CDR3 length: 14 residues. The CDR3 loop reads CASSSPGLSYEQYF. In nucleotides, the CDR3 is TGCGCCAGCAGCTCCCCGGGACTTTCCTACGAGCAGTACTTC.

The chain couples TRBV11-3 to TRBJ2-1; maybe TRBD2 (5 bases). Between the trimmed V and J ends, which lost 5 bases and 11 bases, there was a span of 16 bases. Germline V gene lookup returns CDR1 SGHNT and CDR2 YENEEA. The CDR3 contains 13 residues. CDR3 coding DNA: TGTGCCAGCAGCCACCCGGGAAGGAACCAGCAGTTCTTC. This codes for CASSHPGRNQQFF.

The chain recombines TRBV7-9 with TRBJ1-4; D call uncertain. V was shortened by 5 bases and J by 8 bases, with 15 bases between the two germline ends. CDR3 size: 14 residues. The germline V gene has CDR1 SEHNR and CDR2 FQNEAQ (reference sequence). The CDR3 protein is CASSPPRGREKLFF. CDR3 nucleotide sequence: TGTGCCAGCAGCCCCCCGCGAGGGAGGGAAAAACTGTTTTTT.

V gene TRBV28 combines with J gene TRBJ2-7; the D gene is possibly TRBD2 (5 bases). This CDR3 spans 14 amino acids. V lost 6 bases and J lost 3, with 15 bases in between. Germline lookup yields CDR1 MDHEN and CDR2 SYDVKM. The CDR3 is CASRNEGTSYEQYF. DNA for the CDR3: TGTGCCAGCAGGAACGAGGGCACTAGCTACGAGCAGTACTTC.

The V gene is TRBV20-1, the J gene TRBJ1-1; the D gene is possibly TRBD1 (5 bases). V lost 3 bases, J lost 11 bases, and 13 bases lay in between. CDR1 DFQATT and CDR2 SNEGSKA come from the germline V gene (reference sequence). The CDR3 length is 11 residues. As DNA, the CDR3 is TGCAGTGCTAGCGTGCAGGGAGTGGCTTTCTTT. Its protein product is CSASVQGVAFF.

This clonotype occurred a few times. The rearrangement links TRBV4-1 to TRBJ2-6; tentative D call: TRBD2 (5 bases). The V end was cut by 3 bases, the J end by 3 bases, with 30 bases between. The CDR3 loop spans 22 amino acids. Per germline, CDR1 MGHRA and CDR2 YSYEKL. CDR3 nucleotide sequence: TGCGCCAGCAGCCATCTTTTTTCCGGAAAAGATCCGGGGTCTTATGGGGCCAACGTCCTGACTTTC. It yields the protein CASSHLFSGKDPGSYGANVLTF.